This entry lists 26 T cell receptor beta chains sequenced from one sample in a study of Ad26.COV2.S vaccination and SARS-CoV-2 variants. The treatment here: about 20 received Ad26.COV2.S at low or high dose, single or two shots; about 5 received placebo; per-sample allocation not given. All samples were drawn on day 63, counting from the first vaccine or placebo injection. The assay was immunoSEQ multiplex PCR, and TCRdb's table has in-frame clones only and misses some. Among about 400,000 clones, about 88% were seen once, and the ten largest hold under 2%. The sequencing used peripheral blood, collected in a trial of Ad26.COV2.S vaccine versus placebo. The receptors originated from a person aged 18 to 65 who received the Ad26.COV2.S COVID-19 vaccine or a placebo.

In the case of this clone: An end of the junction differs from the germline gene, which may be a read error. As DNA, the CDR3 is TGTGCCAGCAGTTTAGGTCTGGTTCGCACAGATACGCAGTATTTT. It encodes CASSLGLVRTDTQYF. The rearrangement uses TRBV11-3 and TRBJ2-3; D not resolved. The CDR3 is 15 amino acids. Looked up from germline, CDR1 is SGHNT and CDR2 is YENEEA. The whole variable domain, filled in from reference TRBV11-3 and TRBJ2-3, reads EAGVVQSPRYKIIEKKQPVAFWCNPISGHNTLYWYLQNLGQGPELLIRYENEEAVDDSQLPKDRFSAERLKGVDSTLKIQPAELGDSAVYLCASSLGLVRTDTQYFGPGTRLTVL.

This clone was observed at least ten times. Other DNA sequences from this sample encode an identical CDR3 as well. V and J are TRBV28 and TRBJ1-2; perhaps TRBD1 as D (5 bases). Trimming removed 5 bases from V and 5 bases from J, with 9 bases in between. CDR1 MDHEN and CDR2 SYDVKM come from the germline V gene. The CDR3 consists of 12 residues. Here the CDR3 DNA reads TGTGCCAGCAGTAGGGGCCTATATGGCTACACCTTC. This codes for CASSRGLYGYTF.

The rearrangement uses TRBV14 and TRBJ2-1; D is tentatively TRBD1 or TRBD2 (5 bases each). CDR3 length equals 17 residues. CDR1 SGHDN and CDR2 FVKESK come from the germline V gene. Trimming left V 1 base short and J 6 bases short, with 19 bases between. In DNA, the CDR3 is TGTGCCAGCAGCCAAGTTGGGTGGGGGAGATCGTTCAATGAGCAGTTCTTC. Its protein product is CASSQVGWGRSFNEQFF.

This chain joins TRBV30 and TRBJ2-5; unclear D gene. This CDR3 is built from 14 residues. CDR1 is GTSNPN, CDR2 SVGIG, per germline (reference sequence). The ends were cut back, 0 bases at V and 5 bases at J, with 13 bases in the middle. The CDR3 is CAWSVWVLGETQYF. CDR3 DNA: TGTGCCTGGAGTGTCTGGGTGTTGGGGGAGACCCAGTACTTC.

The gene calls are TRBV9 and TRBJ2-1, with D maybe TRBD2 (6 bases). Trimming removed 3 bases from V and 9 bases from J, with 19 bases in between. Germline V CDR1 and CDR2: SGDLS, YYNGEE. The CDR3 length is 15 residues. The CDR3 DNA is TGTGCCAGCAGCGCCTTTCCAGTCACGGGGGTTGAGCAGTTCTTC. Translated, it gives CASSAFPVTGVEQFF.

The chain combines TRBV7-8 with TRBJ2-1; 11 bases match TRBD2. The CDR3 totals 16 residues. CDR1 is SGHVS, CDR2 FQNEAQ, per germline. The junction had 2 bases not matched to a gene; V was cut back by 1 base and J by 3 bases. In nucleotides, the CDR3 is TGTGCCAGCAGCTTAGGTAGCGGGAGGGTCTACAATGAGCAGTTCTTC. Translation gives CASSLGSGRVYNEQFF.

The chain employs TRBV6-1 and TRBJ2-3; D is undetermined. Trimming cost V 1 base and J 4 bases, with 3 bases left between them. Germline CDR1 and CDR2: MNHNS and SASEGT. This CDR3 contains 12 residues. The CDR3 DNA follows: TGTGCCAGCAGTGAAGAGGCAGATACGCAGTATTTT. Translation gives CASSEEADTQYF.

The rearrangement joins TRBV7-2 to TRBJ2-3; 7 bases map to TRBD1. Unmatched junction bases numbered 5, after V lost 5 bases and J lost 0 bases. Per the germline V gene, CDR1 is SGHTA and CDR2 is FQGNSA. The CDR3 length is 15 residues. In DNA form, the CDR3 reads TGTGCCAGCAGCAGAGACAGGGCTAGCACAGATACGCAGTATTTT. It is translated as CASSRDRASTDTQYF.

The rearrangement uses TRBV5-6 and TRBJ2-3; D perhaps matches TRBD1 (6 bases). CDR1 is SGHDT and CDR2 is YYEEEE in the germline V gene. The V end was cut by 3 bases, the J end by 4 bases, with 15 bases between. The CDR3 runs to 15 residues. The CDR3 here is CASSSTDGQPDTQYF. In nucleotides, the CDR3 is TGTGCCAGCAGCTCAACTGACGGACAGCCAGATACGCAGTATTTT.

This clone was seen more than once but under ten times. The DNA is omitted, as the CDR3 cannot be located on it reliably, and the CDR3 follows TCRdb's listing. The CDR3 sequence: CASRLVATGTTEAFF. The chain employs TRBV12-2 and TRBJ1-1; TRBD1, the table's D call, was not compared with the DNA. TRBV12-2 counts as a pseudogene. The CDR3 spans 15 residues, counting both ends.

The rearrangement links TRBV20-1 to TRBJ2-3; 11 bases map to TRBD2. Germline trimming cut 5 bases from V and 9 bases from J; bases unmatched to any gene: 1. This CDR3 has 11 residues. The germline V gene has CDR1 DFQATT and CDR2 SNEGSKA (reference sequence). The CDR3 region has the DNA TGCAGTGCTTCTAGCGGGAGGACGCAGTATTTT. Encoded protein: CSASSGRTQYF.

The rearrangement joins TRBV5-1 to TRBJ2-7, with D hard to call. Germline CDR1 reads SGHRS; CDR2 reads YFSETQ. V was trimmed by 0 bases and J by 3 bases, leaving 10 bases between them. The CDR3 spans 14 residues. The CDR3 bases are TGCGCCAGCAGCTTGGTAGTCGGGTACTACGAGCAGTACTTC. Translating it yields CASSLVVGYYEQYF. Supplemented by reference TRBV5-1 and TRBJ2-7, the full variable domain reads KAGVTQTPRYLIKTRGQQVTLSCSPISGHRSVSWYQQTPGQGLQFLFEYFSETQRNKGNFPGRFSGRQFSNSRSEMNVSTLELGDSALYLCASSLVVGYYEQYFGPGTRLTVT.

The rearrangement uses TRBV30 and TRBJ1-1, with TRBD1 as a possible D gene (5 bases). Germline loops: CDR1 GTSNPN, CDR2 SVGIG (reference sequence). This CDR3 comprises 15 residues. Trimming stripped 4 bases from V and 0 bases from J, with 15 bases between. CDR3 nucleotide sequence: TGTGCCTGGAAGAGATTCGGGGGGATGAACACTGAAGCTTTCTTT. It is translated as CAWKRFGGMNTEAFF.

This clone is a singleton in its sample. The chain couples TRBV7-2 to TRBJ1-2; 8 bases match TRBD1. Trimming cost V 4 bases and J 7 bases; bases outside gene matches: 14. In germline, CDR1 is SGHTA, CDR2 FQGNSA. This CDR3 is built from 16 residues. CDR3 bases: TGTGCCAGCAGCTATATGGGGACAGGAACCCTACGTGGCTACACCTTC. It encodes CASSYMGTGTLRGYTF.

The rearrangement joins TRBV28 to TRBJ1-5; D is unresolved. Trimming pared 2 bases from V and 0 bases from J, leaving 8 bases between. The CDR3 is 15 amino acids. Germline values: CDR1 MDHEN, CDR2 SYDVKM. The CDR3 nucleotides are TGTGCCAGCAGTTTAACCGCTTATAGCAATCAGCCCCAGCATTTT. It yields the protein CASSLTAYSNQPQHF.

This chain connects TRBV10-1 to TRBJ2-1, with TRBD2 identical over 7 bases. The CDR3 runs 17 residues. V dropped 0 bases and J dropped 5; count of bases not matched to a gene: 10. Germline CDR1 is WNHNN and CDR2 is SYGVQD (reference sequence). Here the CDR3 DNA reads TGCGCCAGCAGTGAGTCCAGGACTAGACGCGGTAACAATGAGCAGTTCTTC. Amino acid sequence: CASSESRTRRGNNEQFF.

The chain uses TRBV7-8 and TRBJ1-2; weak D call: TRBD1 (6 bases). Germline CDR1 is SGHVS and CDR2 is FQNEAQ. Trimming left V 6 bases short and J 4 bases short, with 15 bases between. This CDR3 is built from 14 residues. This chain's CDR3 is CASSWTADLYGYTF. CDR3 nucleotides: TGTGCCAGCAGTTGGACAGCTGACCTCTATGGCTACACCTTC.

The rearrangement links TRBV5-1 to TRBJ2-2; TRBD2 matches 11 bases. The CDR3 is made up of 19 amino acids. The J segment lost 6 bases and the V segment lost 3 bases, leaving 16 bases of the junction unmatched. The germline CDR1 and CDR2 sequences are SGHRS and YFSETQ. The CDR3 nucleotides are TGCGCCAGCAGCTCGGCGGTATTAGCGGGAGGGCCGTCTTCCGGGGAGCTGTTTTTT. Its protein is CASSSAVLAGGPSSGELFF.

The chain recombines TRBV10-3 with TRBJ1-1, with D perhaps matching TRBD1 (6 bases). The ends were cut back, 5 bases at V and 0 bases at J, with 16 bases in the middle. Per the germline V gene, CDR1 is ENHRY and CDR2 is SYGVKD. The CDR3 is 16 residues long. The CDR3 nucleotides read TGTGCCATCAGTTGGGGGGGCGCGGGCTTGAACACTGAAGCTTTCTTT. Its translation: CAISWGGAGLNTEAFF.

The chain has TRBV21-1 and TRBJ1-5. TRBV21-1 is a documented pseudogene. The CDR3 sequence is 18 residues long. The CDR3 sequence: CASNLTRGGKASNQPQHF. CDR3 DNA sequence: TGTGCCAGCAACCTAACAAGGGGGGGAAAAGCTAGCAATCAGCCCCAGCATTTT.

The V and J genes are TRBV7-2 and TRBJ1-4; D uncertain. The CDR3 loop spans 15 amino acids. V was cut by 6 bases and J by 0 bases, with 11 bases left in between. Germline CDR1 SGHTA, CDR2 FQGNSA. CDR3 sequence (DNA): TGTGCCAGCAGGGTTGATCGTGCAACTAATGAAAAACTGTTTTTT. It encodes CASRVDRATNEKLFF.

This clone was found once. The chain is built from TRBV28 and TRBJ2-1, with 7 positions matching TRBD2. Germline-derived CDR1 and CDR2 are MDHEN and SYDVKM. The V gene end was trimmed by 8 bases and the J gene end by 7 bases; junction bases not matched to a gene: 17. The CDR3 extends over 16 amino acids. Here the CDR3 DNA reads TGTGCCAGCCCTCCTCGGGAGGCGGGAGTATGGAATGAGCAGTTCTTC. Translating gives CASPPREAGVWNEQFF.

V and J are TRBV4-1 and TRBJ2-5; D perhaps matches TRBD2 (5 bases). The CDR3 has 14 residues. CDR1 is MGHRA, CDR2 YSYEKL, per germline. Trimming stripped 1 base from V and 6 bases from J, with 12 bases between. The CDR3 reads CASSQVSLGKTQYF. The CDR3 DNA is TGCGCCAGCAGCCAAGTGTCACTAGGAAAGACCCAGTACTTC.

The V gene is TRBV5-6, the J gene TRBJ1-2; TRBD1 is a possible D gene (6 bases). Germline V CDR1 and CDR2: SGHDT, YYEEEE. The V and J ends lost 0 bases and 8 bases respectively, with 14 bases between them. The CDR3 is made up of 14 amino acids. CDR3 sequence (DNA): TGTGCCAGCAGCTTGGGACAGGAGGTGTGGGGCTACACCTTC. This codes for CASSLGQEVWGYTF.

The chain links TRBV12-1 to TRBJ2-7; TRBD1, as called in the table, went unchecked against the DNA. TRBV12-1 is assigned pseudogene status. This CDR3 has 15 amino acids. The CDR3 DNA sequence: TGTGCCAGCAGCTTACGTACCACAGCATCCCACGAGCAGTACTTC. Translation: CASSLRTTASHEQYF.

This clone was seen a handful of times. The chain has TRBV4-1 and TRBJ2-1, with 8 bases fitting TRBD2. CDR1 is MGHRA, CDR2 YSYEKL, per germline. CDR3 length equals 15 residues. J gave up 0 bases and V 5 bases, and 3 bases lay outside the gene matches. The CDR3 is CASSERERSYNEQFF. The CDR3 DNA follows: TGCGCCAGCAGCGAGCGGGAGCGCTCCTACAATGAGCAGTTCTTC.